This passage covers 24 T cell receptor beta chains from one sample sequenced in a study of Ad26.COV2.S vaccination and SARS-CoV-2 variants. The sample's treatment: roughly 18 received Ad26.COV2.S at low or high dose, single or two shots; about 5 received placebo; per-sample allocation not given. The samples were gathered on day 63 after the first injection of vaccine or placebo. Repertoires were generated with immunoSEQ multiplex PCR, while TCRdb's copy carries only in-frame clones and drops some. This table has about 350,000 clones, about 87% appearing once. The sequencing here drew on peripheral blood, taken in a trial of Ad26.COV2.S vaccine versus placebo. These receptors were collected from a person aged 18-60 years who received the Ad26.COV2.S COVID-19 vaccine or a placebo.

V usage is TRBV9 and J usage is TRBJ1-2; D call uncertain. The CDR3 has 13 amino acids. Germline V lookup: CDR1 SGDLS, CDR2 YYNGEE. The V and J ends lost 5 bases and 3 bases respectively, with 11 bases between them. The DNA of the CDR3 is TGTGCCAGCAGTCTCGACTCCGACTATGGCTACACCTTC. Protein sequence: CASSLDSDYGYTF.

The V gene is TRBV5-6, the J gene TRBJ2-3; 8 nucleotides match TRBD1. J lost 2 bases, V lost 4 bases, and 3 bases had no gene match. The CDR3 length is 14 residues. Germline V gene sequence: CDR1 SGHDT, CDR2 YYEEEE. This CDR3 reads CASSKDRVTDTQYF. In DNA form, the CDR3 reads TGTGCCAGCAGCAAGGACAGGGTCACAGATACGCAGTATTTT.

The chain links TRBV7-2 to TRBJ2-2; D may be TRBD2 (7 bases). Germline CDR1 SGHTA, CDR2 FQGNSA. The CDR3 consists of 15 residues. V dropped 7 bases and J dropped 7 bases, with 19 bases sitting between them. The CDR3 spells CASTLGGGPNGELFF. DNA of the CDR3: TGTGCCAGCACCCTAGGGGGAGGGCCTAACGGGGAGCTGTTTTTT.

V gene TRBV6-5 combines with J gene TRBJ2-1; D remains ambiguous. The CDR3 length is 13 residues. CDR1 and CDR2 from the germline V gene are MNHEY and SVGAGI. V lost 7 bases and J lost 7, with 14 bases in between. The CDR3 loop is CASTPSGRNEQFF. CDR3 coding DNA: TGTGCCAGCACCCCCTCGGGTAGGAATGAGCAGTTCTTC.

This clone was seen only a few times. This chain joins TRBV6-5 and TRBJ1-1; D may be TRBD1 (5 bases). The germline gives CDR1 MNHEY, CDR2 SVGAGI. CDR3 length equals 16 residues. Trimming took 2 bases from V and 4 from J, leaving 17 bases between them. In DNA form, the CDR3 reads TGTGCCAGCAGTTACCATCCCACCAAGGGGCGCACTGAAGCTTTCTTT. Residues: CASSYHPTKGRTEAFF.

This clone was seen only once. This chain connects TRBV20-1 to TRBJ2-1; a possible D gene is TRBD1 (6 bases). The CDR3 has 13 amino acids. V lost 3 bases to trimming and J lost 7 bases, with 13 bases between them. The germline gives CDR1 DFQATT, CDR2 SNEGSKA (reference sequence). CDR3 sequence (DNA): TGCAGTGCTAGTCCAGGGGTAAGAAATGAGCAGTTCTTC. This translates into CSASPGVRNEQFF.

In regard to this clone: The sample carries other DNA sequences with the same CDR3. The CDR3 loop reads CASSYSGGGELFF. The CDR3 DNA reads as TGTGCCAGCAGTTACTCTGGCGGCGGGGAGCTGTTTTTT. The chain recombines TRBV6-2 or TRBV6-3 with TRBJ2-2; D remains ambiguous. CDR1 MNHEY and CDR2 SVGEGT come from the germline V gene. V lost 0 bases and J lost 7, with 6 bases in between. The CDR3 loop spans 13 amino acids.

V usage is TRBV19 and J usage is TRBJ2-7; D is possibly TRBD1 or TRBD2 (5 bases each). The CDR3 covers 16 residues. The germline gives CDR1 LNHDA, CDR2 SQIVND (reference sequence). V lost 4 bases, J lost 3 bases, and 19 bases lay in between. As DNA, the CDR3 is TGTGCCAGTAGTAAGGGGAGAAGGGATCCAGACTACGAGCAGTACTTC. Protein product: CASSKGRRDPDYEQYF.

The CDR3 sequence is CASSSGHLNTIYF. The CDR3 DNA reads TGTGCCAGCAGCTCGGGACATTTAAACACCATATATTTT. This rearrangement joins TRBV11-1 to TRBJ1-3; D might be TRBD1 (6 bases). The V end lost 4 bases, the J end lost 6 bases, and 10 bases lay between the germline ends. The CDR3 consists of 13 residues. Germline values: CDR1 SGHAT, CDR2 FQDESV (reference sequence).

Worth noting for this clone: Other DNA sequences in this sample translate to the same CDR3. The V gene is TRBV19, the J gene TRBJ2-7; 9 bases are a match to TRBD1. This CDR3 has 12 amino acids. The germline CDR1 and CDR2 sequences are LNHDA and SQIVND (reference sequence). V lost 9 bases to trimming and J lost 2 bases; unmatched junction nucleotides: 2. CDR3 DNA: TGTGCCAGCGGACAGGGGACCTACGAGCAGTACTTC. It specifies CASGQGTYEQYF.

The CDR3 region has the DNA TGCGCCAGCAGCTTGGCAGGGACAGGGTATAATGAGCAGTTCTTC. Translated, it gives CASSLAGTGYNEQFF. This chain connects TRBV5-1 to TRBJ2-1, with 9 bases matching TRBD1. Germline CDR1 SGHRS, CDR2 YFSETQ. With V trimmed by 0 bases and J by 7 bases, 5 bases remained unmatched. The CDR3 spans 15 residues.

The chain couples TRBV7-3 to TRBJ1-6; TRBD1 matches at 7 bases. With V trimmed by 1 base and J by 9 bases, 6 bases remained unmatched. The CDR3 extends over 15 amino acids. The V gene's germline CDR1 is SGHTA and CDR2 FQGTGA. The CDR3: CASSLMGQLRSPLHF. Here the CDR3 DNA reads TGTGCCAGCAGCTTAATGGGACAGTTACGTTCACCCCTCCACTTT.

The V gene is TRBV18, the J gene TRBJ1-2; a possible D gene is TRBD1 (5 bases). The CDR3 has 17 amino acids. With 2 bases removed from V and 0 bases from J, the gap between germline ends came to 16 bases. Germline CDR1 and CDR2: KGHSH and LQKENI. The CDR3 region is CASSPSYRQGTNYGYTF. As DNA, the CDR3 is TGTGCCAGCTCACCATCTTATCGGCAGGGCACTAACTATGGCTACACCTTC.

The V and J genes are TRBV25-1 and TRBJ2-7, with 10 bases aligning to TRBD2. V was pared by 2 bases and J by 4 bases, with 11 bases of the junction left unmatched. This CDR3 comprises 17 residues. CDR1 is MGHDK, CDR2 SYGVNS, per germline. CDR3: CASSEINAGLARYEQYF. CDR3 coding DNA: TGTGCCAGCAGTGAAATTAATGCGGGACTAGCGAGGTACGAGCAGTACTTC.

The chain links TRBV24-1 to TRBJ1-2; 9 bases are a match to TRBD1. V shed 5 bases and J 7 bases; nucleotides not matched to a gene: 4. This CDR3 spans 13 amino acids. Germline V gene lookup returns CDR1 KGHDR and CDR2 SFDVKD. CDR3: CATSATGGSGYTF. The DNA of the CDR3 is TGTGCCACCAGTGCTACAGGGGGCAGTGGCTACACCTTC.

The chain joins TRBV5-4 to TRBJ2-1; possible D gene TRBD2, 5 bases. V lost 0 bases and J lost 1, with 14 bases in between. Germline CDR1 is SGHNT and CDR2 is YYREEE (reference sequence). The CDR3 has 17 residues. CDR3 in DNA: TGTGCCAGCAGCTTGGTTCGCAGTGGGAGTTCCTACAATGAGCAGTTCTTC. It specifies CASSLVRSGSSYNEQFF.

Comment on this clone: A much larger clone differs by one base, so this may be a read error. V and J are TRBV25-1 and TRBJ2-7; possible D gene TRBD1, 6 bases. With 4 bases removed from V and 3 bases from J, the gap between germline ends came to 7 bases. The length of the CDR3 is 12 residues. Germline V gene sequence: CDR1 MGHDK, CDR2 SYGVNS. CDR3 sequence reads: CASSAQGYEQYF. The CDR3 region has the DNA TGTGCCAGCAGTGCACAGGGCTACGAGCAGTACTTC.

This clone was detected once. This chain links TRBV15 with TRBJ2-3; 8 bases match TRBD2. Looked up from germline, CDR1 is LNHNV and CDR2 is YYDKDF (reference sequence). This CDR3 spans 16 amino acids. The V gene end was trimmed by 8 bases and the J gene end by 0 bases; junction bases not matched to a gene: 10. The CDR3 protein is CATSWGSGDSTDTQYF. The CDR3 nucleotides read TGTGCCACCTCGTGGGGTAGCGGGGATAGCACAGATACGCAGTATTTT.

Only one count was recorded for this clone. The gene calls are TRBV10-3 and TRBJ1-4, with TRBD1 as a possible D gene (6 bases). Germline values: CDR1 ENHRY, CDR2 SYGVKD. V shed 10 bases and J shed 3 bases, with 12 bases lying between them. CDR3 length: 13 residues. CDR3 sequence reads: CATTDRPNEKLFF. The CDR3 DNA is TGTGCCACGACCGACAGGCCTAATGAAAAACTGTTTTTT.

The V call is TRBV12-5, the J call TRBJ1-5; TRBD1 matches 8 bases. This CDR3 is 13 amino acids long. Looked up from germline, CDR1 is LGHNT and CDR2 is FRNRAP. V shed 9 bases and J 1 base; nucleotides not matched to a gene: 2. This CDR3 reads CARDRASNQPQHF. The CDR3 bases are TGTGCTAGGGACAGGGCGAGCAATCAGCCCCAGCATTTT.

The chain combines TRBV19 with TRBJ2-1, with D unresolved. The germline CDR1 and CDR2 sequences are LNHDA and SQIVND (reference sequence). V was clipped by 7 bases and J by 2 bases, with 3 bases between them. The CDR3 length is 11 residues. The chain's CDR3 is CASTAYNEQFF. The CDR3 DNA reads TGTGCCAGTACCGCCTACAATGAGCAGTTCTTC.

The V call is TRBV9, the J call TRBJ1-6, with 7 bases identical to TRBD1. The CDR3 consists of 14 residues. CDR1 is SGDLS, CDR2 YYNGEE, per germline. With 0 bases clipped from V and 9 bases from J, the junction kept 3 bases outside the gene matches. In DNA, the CDR3 is TGTGCCAGCAGCGTAGACAGGGGTCCTTCACCCCTCCACTTT. Translated: CASSVDRGPSPLHF.

This chain uses TRBV5-4 with TRBJ2-5; D may be TRBD2 (6 bases). Germline-derived CDR1 and CDR2 are SGHNT and YYREEE (reference sequence). The CDR3 has 15 residues. The germline V and J ends were trimmed by 1 base and 5 bases, with 15 bases remaining between them. This CDR3 reads CASSLSGLPYETQYF. Written as DNA, the CDR3 is TGTGCCAGCAGCTTGTCAGGACTACCTTATGAGACCCAGTACTTC.

In DNA, the CDR3 is TGTGCCAGCAGGCCGAATAAAGAGACCCAGTACTTC. It yields the protein CASRPNKETQYF. The J gene is TRBJ2-5, the V gene TRBV7-2; no definite D call. CDR3 size: 12 residues. Trimming shortened V by 6 bases and J by 3 bases, and 8 bases separated the two germline ends. Germline lookup yields CDR1 SGHTA and CDR2 FQGNSA.